One and the same sample provided the 15 T cell receptor beta chains below, sequenced in a study of blood T cell repertoires in COVID-19. The assay was immunoSEQ multiplex PCR, and TCRdb's table has in-frame clones only and misses some. Of some 270,000 clones in the sample, roughly 84% were seen once. Sequenced: PBMCs or T cells enriched from blood (not recorded which). These receptors came from a man aged 45-65 years who had recovered from COVID-19.

The CDR3 is CAITAGGLPGTQYF. CDR3 nucleotides: TGTGCCATCACAGCGGGAGGGCTCCCCGGAACCCAGTACTTC. The J gene is TRBJ2-5, the V gene TRBV10-3; TRBD2 matches at 10 bases. J lost 8 bases, V lost 7 bases, and 10 bases had no gene match. The CDR3 extends over 14 amino acids. Looked up from germline, CDR1 is ENHRY and CDR2 is SYGVKD.

The chain combines TRBV15 with TRBJ1-2; D is unresolved. Germline-derived CDR1 and CDR2 are LNHNV and YYDKDF (reference sequence). The CDR3 consists of 13 residues. The V end lost 0 bases, the J end lost 4 bases, and 6 bases lay between the germline ends. The chain's CDR3 is CATSRDWAYGYTF. The DNA of the CDR3 is TGTGCCACCAGCAGAGATTGGGCCTATGGCTACACCTTC.

This sequence joins TRBV5-1 and TRBJ2-3, with a weak D call TRBD1 (5 bases). In germline, CDR1 is SGHRS, CDR2 YFSETQ. This CDR3 is 14 amino acids long. The V end lost 2 bases, the J end lost 0 bases, and 7 bases lay between the germline ends. The CDR3 is CASSFSGSTDTQYF. The DNA of the CDR3 is TGCGCCAGCAGCTTCTCAGGGAGCACAGATACGCAGTATTTT.

The genes are TRBV5-6 and TRBJ2-5, with 9 bases identical to TRBD2. The junction had 7 bases not matched to a gene; V was cut back by 6 bases and J by 4 bases. Germline CDR1 reads SGHDT; CDR2 reads YYEEEE. The CDR3 runs to 14 residues. CDR3 in DNA: TGTGCCAGCATCGTAGCGGGAGCCGGAGAGACCCAGTACTTC. It is translated as CASIVAGAGETQYF.

Comments on this clone: Just one base apart from a much larger clone, this may be a read error. The chain couples TRBV6-4 to TRBJ2-2, with a weak D call TRBD1 (5 bases). Trimming took 6 bases from V and 3 from J, leaving 8 bases between them. The CDR3 extends over 13 amino acids. The germline gives CDR1 MRHNA, CDR2 SNTAGT. CDR3 amino acids: CASRQGYTGELFF. Written as DNA, the CDR3 is TGTGCCAGCAGGCAGGGTTACACCGGGGAGCTGTTTTTT.

V usage is TRBV25-1 and J usage is TRBJ2-2, with D possibly TRBD2 on 6 matching bases. The CDR3 spans 17 residues. CDR1 MGHDK and CDR2 SYGVNS come from the germline V gene. With 1 base removed from V and 3 bases from J, the gap between germline ends came to 15 bases. CDR3 amino acids: CASSEFGGSRHTGELFF. The CDR3 DNA reads TGTGCCAGCAGTGAATTTGGGGGGTCCCGTCACACCGGGGAGCTGTTTTTT. Full variable domain (remainder filled in from reference TRBV25-1 and TRBJ2-2): EADIYQTPRYLVIGTGKKITLECSQTMGHDKMYWYQQDPGMELHLIHYSYGVNSTEKGDLSSESTVSRIRTEHFPLTLESARPSHTSQYLCASSEFGGSRHTGELFFGEGSRLTVL.

The chain combines TRBV27 with TRBJ2-2, with TRBD1 matching over 7 bases. V gave up 2 bases and J gave up 5 bases; unmatched junction bases: 8. The germline V gene has CDR1 MNHEY and CDR2 SMNVEV (reference sequence). This CDR3 spans 16 amino acids. The CDR3 reads CASSLIGQGETGELFF. The CDR3 DNA reads TGTGCCAGCAGTTTAATAGGGCAGGGGGAAACCGGGGAGCTGTTTTTT.

V and J are TRBV5-6 and TRBJ2-7; the D gene is possibly TRBD2 (5 bases). V lost 1 base and J lost 0, with 14 bases in between. Germline loops: CDR1 SGHDT, CDR2 YYEEEE. The CDR3 loop spans 16 amino acids. The CDR3 DNA sequence: TGTGCCAGCAGCTTGTGGAGGAAAATCGACTCCTACGAGCAGTACTTC. This translates into CASSLWRKIDSYEQYF.

V is TRBV29-1 and J is TRBJ2-5, with 9 bases matching TRBD1. The V gene end was trimmed by 4 bases and the J gene end by 4 bases; junction bases not matched to a gene: 10. CDR1 and CDR2 from the germline V gene are SQVTM and ANQGSEA. The CDR3 is 15 residues long. This CDR3 is CSVAGTGNSRETQYF. The CDR3 DNA sequence: TGCAGCGTTGCCGGGACAGGGAATTCCCGAGAGACCCAGTACTTC. The entire variable domain, with the rest obtained from reference TRBV29-1 and TRBJ2-5, is as follows: SAVISQKPSRDICQRGTSLTIQCQVDSQVTMMFWYRQQPGQSLTLIATANQGSEATYESGFVIDKFPISRPNLTFSTLTVSNMSPEDSSIYLCSVAGTGNSRETQYFGPGTRLLVL.

The CDR3 protein is CASSTNGILLPPLGNEQFF. CDR3 nucleotide sequence: TGTGCCAGCAGCACAAACGGCATTTTACTACCCCCTCTGGGCAATGAGCAGTTCTTC. The rearrangement joins TRBV11-2 to TRBJ2-1; D gene ambiguous. This CDR3 has 19 residues. Germline assignment: CDR1 SGHAT and CDR2 FQNNGV. Trimming took off 5 bases at V and 6 bases at J, with 29 bases between the two ends.

This clone was seen more than once but under ten times. The chain couples TRBV19 to TRBJ1-5; D possibly corresponds to TRBD1 (6 bases). V was pared by 5 bases and J by 6 bases, with 14 bases between. Germline lookup yields CDR1 LNHDA and CDR2 SQIVND (reference sequence). The CDR3 is 14 residues long. The CDR3 region has the DNA TGTGCCAGTAGTCGGGAGGGCAGGGGTCAGCCCCAGCATTTT. Its translation: CASSREGRGQPQHF.

This chain connects TRBV10-3 to TRBJ1-1; D might be TRBD1 (5 bases). CDR1 and CDR2 (germline): ENHRY, SYGVKD. The CDR3 runs to 15 residues. The V end lost 6 bases, the J end lost 0 bases, and 14 bases lay between the germline ends. CDR3 in DNA: TGTGCCATCAGAGACGCGGGACGGGTGAACACTGAAGCTTTCTTT. This gives the protein CAIRDAGRVNTEAFF.

This clone was seen ten or more times. At one end, the junction sequence differs from germline, possibly due to a read error. The chain combines TRBV7-3 with TRBJ1-6; 8 nucleotides agree with TRBD1. The CDR3 contains 13 residues. Germline CDR1 and CDR2: SGHTA and FQGTGA. CDR3 nucleotide sequence: TGTGCCAGCAGCTTAGTCACAGGGAGTCAGGGGGCGTTT. Amino acids: CASSLVTGSQGAF. The full variable domain, completed using reference TRBV7-3 and TRBJ1-6, is GAGVSQTPSNKVTEKGKYVELRCDPISGHTALYWYRQSLGQGPEFLIYFQGTGAADDSGLPNDRFFAVRPEGSVSTLKIQRTERGDSAVYLCASSLVTGSQGAFGNGTRLTVT.

The rearrangement uses TRBV12-1 and TRBJ1-1. TRBV12-1 constitutes a pseudogene. The CDR3 runs 15 residues. The DNA for the CDR3 is TGTGCCAGCAGCTTTGGACGCCTCCGGGACACTGAAGCTTTCTTT. As protein: CASSFGRLRDTEAFF.

The chain is built from TRBV6-5 and TRBJ1-2; tentatively, D is TRBD1 (6 bases). Germline loops: CDR1 MNHEY, CDR2 SVGAGI. This CDR3 comprises 15 residues. V dropped 0 bases and J dropped 7 bases, with 15 bases sitting between them. CDR3 sequence reads: CASSYSGQGKSGYTF. Written as DNA, the CDR3 is TGTGCCAGCAGTTACTCGGGGCAGGGGAAGAGTGGCTACACCTTC.